The 5 T cell receptor beta chains given below trace back to one sample, sequenced in a study of blood T cell repertoires in COVID-19. Clones were sequenced by immunoSEQ multiplex PCR, and TCRdb holds only the in-frame ones, with some missing. The data contain about 420,000 clones, roughly 90% of them singletons. Source material: peripheral blood. These receptors all stem from a man aged 18 to 30 with COVID-19, enrolled during active disease.

As DNA, the CDR3 is TGTGCCAGCAGACTACGATCCGGGACAGGGGGCTTAGGGGGGCAGTACTTC. It specifies CASRLRSGTGGLGGQYF. V usage is TRBV27 and J usage is TRBJ2-7; TRBD1 matches 12 bases. CDR1 MNHEY and CDR2 SMNVEV come from the germline V gene (reference sequence). This CDR3 has 17 amino acids. V lost 6 bases, J lost 9 bases, and 18 bases stayed unmatched.

The J gene is TRBJ1-1, the V gene TRBV2; tentatively, D is TRBD1 (5 bases). The CDR3 loop spans 13 amino acids. Trimming took 3 bases from V and 5 from J, leaving 10 bases between them. Germline lookup yields CDR1 SNHLY and CDR2 FYNNEI. Here the CDR3 reads CASSDGGWTEAFF. In DNA form, the CDR3 reads TGTGCCAGCAGTGACGGGGGGTGGACTGAAGCTTTCTTT. Variable domain in full (rest from reference TRBV2 and TRBJ1-1): EPEVTQTPSHQVTQMGQEVILRCVPISNHLYFYWYRQILGQKVEFLVSFYNNEISEKSEIFDDQFSVERPDGSNFTLKIRSTKLEDSAMYFCASSDGGWTEAFFGQGTRLTVV.

This chain joins TRBV5-4 and TRBJ1-1; TRBD1 agrees at 9 bases. Germline-derived CDR1 and CDR2 are SGHNT and YYREEE (reference sequence). The CDR3 covers 15 residues. The ends lost 4 bases at V and 1 base at J; junction bases unmatched: 5. CDR3 coding DNA: TGTGCCAGCAGCGGGGGACAGGGACCGAACACTGAAGCTTTCTTT. Translating it yields CASSGGQGPNTEAFF.

This clone was recorded only once. Other nucleotide sequences from this sample produce the same CDR3. The chain combines TRBV2 with TRBJ1-3; TRBD1 matches at 9 bases. After removal of 6 bases from V and 8 bases from J, the junction contained 2 bases not matched to a gene. The germline V gene has CDR1 SNHLY and CDR2 FYNNEI. CDR3 length equals 12 residues. The CDR3 DNA is TGTGCCAGCAGGGACAGGGGCGACACCATATATTTT. Translating it yields CASRDRGDTIYF.

The rearrangement joins TRBV6-5 to TRBJ2-2; D perhaps matches TRBD1 (6 bases). This CDR3 spans 13 amino acids. Germline CDR1 reads MNHEY; CDR2 reads SVGAGI. V gave up 6 bases and J gave up 8 bases, with 13 bases separating them. The CDR3 DNA is TGTGCCAGCAGCGCACAGGGAGTAGGGGAGCTGTTTTTT. Amino acids: CASSAQGVGELFF.